This T cell receptor beta chain derives from a study of molecular identifiers for immune sequencing clone quantification. V was clipped by 4 bases and J by 0 bases; unmatched bases: 6. CDR1 and CDR2 (germline): WSHSY, SAAADI. The CDR3 length is 16 residues. Only a few counts were recorded for this clonotype. From the PCR reads, TCRdb called clonotypes with MiXCR, one entry per CDR3 protein. The sample shows approximately 680,000 distinct CDR3 sequences, less than 30% of them seen only once. The sequenced sample consisted of naive CD8+ T cells from blood, with Jurkat cell RNA spiked in. Subset described: FACS-sorted CD8+CD4-CCR7+CD45RA+ naive T cells. V and J are TRBV10-2 and TRBJ2-3, with 8 bases identical to TRBD2. The sequence derives from a human donor in good health. Some libraries in this study had Jurkat cell RNA spiked in. Written as DNA, the CDR3 is TGCGCCAGCAGTGGTCGGTCGGGGGGGAGCACAGATACGCAGTATTTT. This codes for CASSGRSGGSTDTQYF.